A single TCR beta chain is shown here with its context. Germline values: CDR1 MNHEY, CDR2 SVGAGI. V gave up 6 bases and J gave up 9 bases, with 20 bases separating them. The CDR3 sequence is 15 residues long. Time point denoted: baseline, week 1 (first vaccination visit). This sample's treatment: pre-vaccination baseline after standard-of-care therapy. Donors had new IDH1-mutant astrocytomas of WHO grade 3 or 4 (ATRX-lost). This entry is derived from a study of a mutant IDH1 vaccine in newly diagnosed glioma. Study context: It was radiotherapy, temozolomide, or both that patients received previously, with most receiving both.

The table came from immunoSEQ multiplex PCR; TCRdb's copy has only in-frame clones and leaves some out. This sample has about 63,000 clones, with around 83% found just once. The sample was peripheral blood mononuclear cells (PBMCs), taken from a glioma patient treated with radiotherapy, temozolomide or both. The chain uses TRBV6-5 and TRBJ1-4; possible D gene TRBD1, 5 bases. The TCR was taken from a young woman with glioma. Some clones in this sample may be carry-over from other donors' samples. CDR3 region: CASRTGQGSSKKLFF. The CDR3 coding sequence is TGTGCCAGCAGAACGGGGCAGGGCAGTTCGAAAAAACTGTTTTTT.